Shown below are 27 T cell receptor beta chains from a single sample sequenced in a study of blood T cell repertoires in COVID-19 (dated by TCRdb to the early 2020s). Libraries were constructed by the immunoSEQ multiplex PCR assay. TCRdb limited this immuneACCESS table to in-frame rearrangements with V and J called. A share of clones is missing; checked studies link under half to unresolved V genes, and the rest is unexplained. Across this sample there are approximately 430,000 clones, with roughly 85% seen only once. 1.4% to 1.5% of the sample rests with the top ten. Sequencing used peripheral blood. The receptors come from a young woman with active or convalescent COVID-19.

This sequence joins TRBV6-5 and TRBJ1-4; no reliable D call. CDR1 is MNHEY and CDR2 is SVGAGI in the germline V gene. Trimming stripped 2 bases from V and 8 bases from J, with 9 bases between. CDR3 length equals 13 residues. The CDR3 sequence: CASSYGQREKLFF. CDR3 sequence (DNA): TGTGCCAGCAGTTACGGCCAGAGGGAAAAACTGTTTTTT.

This sequence joins TRBV27 and TRBJ1-6; possible D gene TRBD1, 6 bases. Trimming took 5 bases from V and 5 from J, leaving 10 bases between them. CDR3 length: 14 amino acids. Germline lookup yields CDR1 MNHEY and CDR2 SMNVEV (reference sequence). CDR3 residues: CASSRHRDNSPLHF. CDR3 coding DNA: TGTGCCAGCAGTCGACACAGGGATAATTCACCCCTCCACTTT.

This clone was detected only a few times. This rearrangement joins TRBV18 to TRBJ2-5; 9 positions agree with TRBD2. Germline values: CDR1 KGHSH, CDR2 LQKENI. The length of the CDR3 is 16 residues. Trimming took 5 bases from V and 4 from J; bases not matched to a gene: 11. The CDR3 here is CASSSGGSDRRETQYF. In DNA form, the CDR3 reads TGTGCCAGCTCAAGCGGGGGGTCCGACCGGAGAGAGACCCAGTACTTC.

The chain has TRBV27 and TRBJ1-2, with 7 bases identical to TRBD1. Germline-derived CDR1 and CDR2 are MNHEY and SMNVEV (reference sequence). The CDR3 loop spans 14 amino acids. V dropped 3 bases and J dropped 8; count of bases not matched to a gene: 9. The CDR3 nucleotides read TGTGCCAGCAGTTTCAACACGCGACAGGGAGGCTACACCTTC. Residues: CASSFNTRQGGYTF.

The gene calls are TRBV4-2 and TRBJ1-1; possible D gene TRBD1, 6 bases. The germline V gene has CDR1 LGHNA and CDR2 YNFKEQ. Trimming shortened V by 2 bases and J by 7 bases, and 17 bases separated the two germline ends. The CDR3 sequence is 15 residues long. The CDR3 here is CASSQYRQDNLEAFF. The CDR3 bases are TGTGCCAGCAGCCAATACCGACAGGACAACCTTGAAGCTTTCTTT.

The V gene is TRBV30, the J gene TRBJ1-5; the D is unclear. CDR3 length equals 12 residues. Germline V gene lookup returns CDR1 GTSNPN and CDR2 SVGIG (reference sequence). V was trimmed by 2 bases and J by 3 bases, leaving 5 bases between them. The CDR3 spells CAWSTVNQPQHF. For the CDR3, the DNA is TGTGCCTGGAGTACTGTCAATCAGCCCCAGCATTTT.

The chain links TRBV5-5 to TRBJ2-3, with TRBD2 matching over 15 bases. Losses at the gene ends were 0 bases for V and 5 bases for J; bases not matched to a gene: 7. Germline assignment: CDR1 SGHKS and CDR2 YYEKEE (reference sequence). This CDR3 spans 18 amino acids. The CDR3 sequence: CASSLGWTSGGVGDTQYF. The CDR3 nucleotides are TGTGCCAGCAGCTTGGGCTGGACTAGCGGGGGGGTAGGAGATACGCAGTATTTT.

The chain combines TRBV3-1 (or the pseudogene TRBV3-2) with TRBJ2-7, with TRBD2 matching over 11 bases. CDR1 is LGHDT and CDR2 is YNNKEL in the germline V gene (reference sequence). The junction had 12 bases not matched to a gene; V was cut back by 4 bases and J by 4 bases. The CDR3 spans 17 residues. CDR3 sequence (DNA): TGTGCCAGCAGCCCGGGGCTAGCGGGAGGATTTGGGTACGAGCAGTACTTC. It is translated as CASSPGLAGGFGYEQYF.

The rearrangement uses TRBV3-1 (or the pseudogene TRBV3-2) and TRBJ2-1; 8 bases fit TRBD2. This CDR3 is 16 amino acids long. The V and J ends lost 0 bases and 9 bases, in that order; junction bases with no gene match: 10. CDR1 and CDR2 (germline): LGHDT, YNNKEL (reference sequence). CDR3 coding DNA: TGTGCCAGCAGCCAAGAACTAGCGGTCCACCTTAGTGAGCAGTTCTTC. Protein: CASSQELAVHLSEQFF.

The V call is TRBV10-3, the J call TRBJ2-7, with 9 nucleotides matching TRBD1. The CDR3 runs to 12 residues. Trimming cost V 10 bases and J 5 bases; bases outside gene matches: 6. Germline CDR1 reads ENHRY; CDR2 reads SYGVKD. CDR3 amino acids: CATARTGDEQYF. Written as DNA, the CDR3 is TGTGCCACCGCCCGGACAGGGGACGAGCAGTACTTC.

This clone was seen a few times. The CDR3 reads CASSPHRDRNLVGAFRLHF. Here the CDR3 DNA reads TGTGCCAGCAGCCCCCACCGGGACAGGAATCTGGTCGGCGCGTTTCGATTGCATTTT. The V call is TRBV12-1, the J call TRBJ1-5; the table assigns TRBD1, which was not confirmed against the DNA. TRBV12-1 is annotated as a pseudogene. This CDR3 region has 19 residues.

The rearrangement links TRBV29-1 to TRBJ1-2; 9 positions match TRBD1. V dropped 6 bases and J dropped 2; count of bases not matched to a gene: 4. Germline CDR1 reads SQVTM; CDR2 reads ANQGSEA. The CDR3 covers 13 residues. The CDR3 DNA is TGCAGCGTCCCCGACAGGGGGAACTATGGCTACACCTTC. Encoded protein: CSVPDRGNYGYTF.

The chain has TRBV2 and TRBJ2-1; 8 bases are a match to TRBD2. This CDR3 contains 14 residues. Germline V gene data show CDR1 as SNHLY and CDR2 as FYNNEI. The V and J ends lost 5 bases and 4 bases, in that order; junction bases with no gene match: 4. The CDR3 is CASSRGTSYNEQFF. The CDR3 nucleotides read TGTGCCAGCAGTAGAGGGACTAGTTACAATGAGCAGTTCTTC.

The sample holds a few counts of this clone. The chain couples TRBV10-2 to TRBJ1-2; no clear D gene. The germline CDR1 and CDR2 sequences are WSHSY and SAAADI. Trimming cost V 1 base and J 0 bases, with 12 bases left between them. The CDR3 length is 16 residues. CDR3 nucleotides: TGCGCCAGCAGTGAGTTACTCTTCGGGGCTAACTATGGCTACACCTTC. Its protein product is CASSELLFGANYGYTF.

V gene TRBV27 combines with J gene TRBJ2-3; D may be TRBD1 (5 bases). Per the germline V gene, CDR1 is MNHEY and CDR2 is SMNVEV (reference sequence). CDR3 length equals 15 residues. V lost 6 bases and J lost 4, with 17 bases in between. In DNA, the CDR3 is TGTGCCAGCAGCCTGACAAGGGGCGTTGCAGATACGCAGTATTTT. Translated: CASSLTRGVADTQYF.

The rearrangement links TRBV7-6 to TRBJ2-3; 14 positions agree with TRBD2. The CDR3 runs 18 residues. The germline V gene has CDR1 SGHVS and CDR2 FNYEAQ. V gave up 3 bases and J gave up 0 bases; unmatched junction bases: 5. The CDR3 nucleotides are TGTGCCAGCAGCTTGGGACTAGCGGGGGCGACTAGCACAGATACGCAGTATTTT. This codes for CASSLGLAGATSTDTQYF.

The chain couples TRBV11-2 to TRBJ1-3; D is undetermined. Trimming pared 5 bases from V and 1 base from J, leaving 12 bases between. Looked up from germline, CDR1 is SGHAT and CDR2 is FQNNGV. This CDR3 has 15 residues. CDR3 coding DNA: TGTGCCAGCAGCCTCTCCTTTCAGTCTGGAAACACCATATATTTT. It is translated as CASSLSFQSGNTIYF.

Note on this clone: The same CDR3 arises from other DNA sequences in this sample as well. The CDR3, as DNA: TGCGCCAGCAGCTTGGGTCAGGGTGCAGATACGCAGTATTTT. This codes for CASSLGQGADTQYF. The chain joins TRBV5-1 to TRBJ2-3; perhaps TRBD1 as D (5 bases). Trimming cost V 0 bases and J 4 bases, with 9 bases left between them. The CDR3 length is 14 residues. The germline gives CDR1 SGHRS, CDR2 YFSETQ.

This clone was counted between two and nine times. The genes are TRBV6-5 and TRBJ2-7, with D possibly being TRBD2 (6 bases). CDR1 and CDR2 (germline): MNHEY, SVGAGI. Between the trimmed V and J ends, which lost 5 bases and 4 bases, there was a span of 9 bases. This CDR3 spans 12 amino acids. CDR3 amino acids: CASSRLGYEQYF. The CDR3 nucleotides read TGTGCCAGCAGTAGACTAGGGTACGAGCAGTACTTC.

This rearrangement joins TRBV5-1 to TRBJ2-3, with 8 positions matching TRBD2. CDR1 is SGHRS, CDR2 YFSETQ, per germline. V shed 1 base, J shed 4 bases, and the junction held 11 bases outside the gene matches. The CDR3 is made up of 17 amino acids. CDR3 sequence (DNA): TGCGCCAGCAGCTTGTCGACTAGCGACCTACAGCCAGATACGCAGTATTTT. Its protein is CASSLSTSDLQPDTQYF.

CDR3 nucleotide sequence: TGTGCCAGCAGCTTGGGGGGGGGAATTGGGGGCCAGTACTTC. It yields the protein CASSLGGGIGGQYF. The chain links TRBV5-5 to TRBJ2-5, with 7 bases matching TRBD2. The CDR3 spans 14 residues. The J segment lost 10 bases and the V segment lost 0 bases, leaving 9 bases of the junction unmatched. Per the germline V gene, CDR1 is SGHKS and CDR2 is YYEKEE (reference sequence).

The rearrangement uses TRBV5-1 and TRBJ2-7; no reliable D call. Trimming took off 2 bases at V and 4 bases at J, with 19 bases between the two ends. The CDR3 consists of 16 residues. From germline, CDR1 is SGHRS and CDR2 YFSETQ. The CDR3 sequence: CASSFELSNPKYEQYF. CDR3 DNA sequence: TGCGCCAGCAGCTTTGAGCTTAGCAACCCTAAGTACGAGCAGTACTTC.

The chain is built from TRBV5-1 and TRBJ2-7; TRBD2 matches at 13 bases. CDR3 size: 15 residues. V gave up 6 bases and J gave up 6 bases; unmatched junction bases: 9. The V gene's germline CDR1 is SGHRS and CDR2 YFSETQ. CDR3 DNA: TGCGCCAGCACCAACCCGGGACTAGCGGGGATCGAGCAGTACTTC. Its protein is CASTNPGLAGIEQYF.

The gene calls are TRBV7-9 and TRBJ1-2, with 9 bases matching TRBD1. The J segment lost 5 bases and the V segment lost 5 bases, leaving 3 bases of the junction unmatched. Germline lookup yields CDR1 SEHNR and CDR2 FQNEAQ (reference sequence). The CDR3 runs 13 residues. CDR3 nucleotides: TGTGCCAGCAGCGGGGACAGGGATTATGGCTACACCTTC. Amino acid sequence: CASSGDRDYGYTF.

This clone was picked up one time. The rearrangement links TRBV10-3 to TRBJ2-3, with 12 bases aligning to TRBD2. Germline V gene lookup returns CDR1 ENHRY and CDR2 SYGVKD. The CDR3 loop spans 16 amino acids. V lost 4 bases to trimming and J lost 3 bases; unmatched junction nucleotides: 5. The DNA of the CDR3 is TGTGCCATCAGTGCTGCGCTAGCGGGAGGGACAGATACGCAGTATTTT. The encoded protein is CAISAALAGGTDTQYF.

The chain recombines TRBV5-1 with TRBJ1-1, with D perhaps matching TRBD1 (6 bases). The CDR3 extends over 16 amino acids. CDR1 and CDR2 from the germline V gene are SGHRS and YFSETQ. Deletions cut 0 bases from V and 5 bases from J, with 17 bases between. The CDR3 is CASSLELGGPETEAFF. CDR3 DNA: TGCGCCAGCAGCTTGGAATTGGGGGGGCCGGAAACTGAAGCTTTCTTT.

The chain is built from TRBV30 and TRBJ1-1; TRBD1 agrees at 8 bases. This CDR3 is 12 amino acids long. Unmatched junction bases numbered 4, after V lost 4 bases and J lost 6 bases. Germline CDR1 reads GTSNPN; CDR2 reads SVGIG (reference sequence). The CDR3 coding sequence is TGTGCCTGGATTCTACAGGGGGCTGAAGCTTTCTTT. Amino acid sequence: CAWILQGAEAFF.